This T cell receptor beta chain derives from a study of blood T cell repertoires in COVID-19. Overall study: Acute and convalescent COVID-19 samples came from the United States, Italy and Spain.

This CDR3 spans 15 amino acids. Germline-derived CDR1 and CDR2 are SGHNT and YYREEE (reference sequence). The ends lost 4 bases at V and 3 bases at J; junction bases unmatched: 3. Individuals aged about 18 to 89 years were recruited from roughly 23 US areas. As handled by the study authors: Amplification with reference gene primers provided the estimates of nucleated cell counts. Generated by immunoSEQ multiplex PCR, the TCRdb table keeps only in-frame clones and is missing some. The DNA was the basis for D and trimming; V, J and clone size are from that table. The sample consists of roughly 250,000 clones, about 85% of them appearing once.

The receptor's source is a woman in her twenties or thirties with acute COVID-19. The sample was PBMCs or T cells enriched from blood (not recorded which). This sequence joins TRBV5-4 and TRBJ2-3; TRBD2 matches at 12 bases. CDR3 in DNA: TGTGCCAGCAGCCCGGGACTAGCGGGTACAGATACGCAGTATTTT. Translated, it gives CASSPGLAGTDTQYF.